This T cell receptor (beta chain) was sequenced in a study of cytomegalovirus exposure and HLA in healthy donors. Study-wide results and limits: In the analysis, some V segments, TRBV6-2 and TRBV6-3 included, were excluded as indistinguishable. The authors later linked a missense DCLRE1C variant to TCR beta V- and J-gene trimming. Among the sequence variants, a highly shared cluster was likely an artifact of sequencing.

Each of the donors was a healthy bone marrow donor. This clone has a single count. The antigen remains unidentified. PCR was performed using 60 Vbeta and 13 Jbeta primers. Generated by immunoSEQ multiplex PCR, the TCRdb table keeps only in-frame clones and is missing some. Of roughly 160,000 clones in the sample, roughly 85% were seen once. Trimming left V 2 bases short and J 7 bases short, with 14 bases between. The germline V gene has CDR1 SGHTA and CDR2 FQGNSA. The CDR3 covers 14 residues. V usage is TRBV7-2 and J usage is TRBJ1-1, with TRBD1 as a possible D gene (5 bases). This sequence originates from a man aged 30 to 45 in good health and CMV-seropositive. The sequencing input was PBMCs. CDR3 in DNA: TGTGCCAGCAGCTTATACCCAGGGATCGGTGAAGCTTTCTTT. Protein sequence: CASSLYPGIGEAFF.